These T cell receptor beta chains were read from a single sample in a study of cytomegalovirus exposure and HLA in healthy donors. Clones were read by immunoSEQ multiplex PCR, and TCRdb kept only the in-frame ones, dropping some. Among about 120,000 clones listed, approximately 78% were seen once. The sample consisted of PBMCs. The source is a man aged 25-40 years in good health and CMV-seropositive. CDR3s include the opening cysteine and the closing phenylalanine or tryptophan. A D gene is named only where the DNA matches it firmly. The size field is filled for only some rows; it gives once, few, many or a size class.

length | D | J | V | size | CDR3 | DNA
16 | TRBD2 | TRBJ2-3 | TRBV13 | NA | CASSSVAGGSTDTQYF | TGTGCCAGCAGCTCGGTAGCGGGAGGGAGCACAGATACGCAGTATTTT
16 | TRBD2 | TRBJ2-5 | TRBV15 | NA | CATSRGAGGVQETQYF | TGTGCCACCAGCAGAGGGGCTGGGGGGGTGCAAGAGACCCAGTACTTC
16 | TRBD1 | TRBJ1-1 | TRBV27 | NA | CASSPIQTGGLTEAFF | TGTGCCAGCAGCCCGATACAAACAGGGGGCTTAACTGAAGCTTTCTTT
14 | NA | TRBJ1-1 | TRBV5-4 | NA | CASRPEVGATEAFF | TGTGCCAGCAGGCCCGAAGTTGGGGCCACTGAAGCTTTCTTT
15 | TRBD2 | TRBJ2-1 | TRBV6-4 | NA | CASSGGTSGKGEQFF | TGTGCCAGCAGTGGGGGGACTAGCGGGAAGGGTGAGCAGTTCTTC
15 | TRBD2 | TRBJ2-1 | TRBV7-3 | NA | CASSPGSSGSNEQFF | TGTGCCAGCAGCCCAGGGAGTAGCGGGAGTAATGAGCAGTTCTTC
17 | TRBD1 | TRBJ1-5 | TRBV4-1 | NA | CASSPFGGGAGNQPQHF | TGCGCCAGCAGCCCTTTTGGAGGGGGCGCCGGCAATCAGCCCCAGCATTTT
14 | NA | TRBJ1-3 | TRBV7-7 | once | CASSKAGSGNTIYF | TGTGCTAGCAGCAAAGCGGGCTCTGGAAACACCATATATTTT
17 | TRBD2 | TRBJ2-3 | TRBV28 | NA | CASSLSGTSGYTDTQYF | TGTGCCAGCAGTTTATCTGGGACTAGCGGTTACACAGATACGCAGTATTTT
17 | NA | TRBJ2-5 | TRBV28 | NA | CASSPLLGGLLGETQYF | TGTGCCAGCAGCCCCCTCCTGGGGGGGCTATTAGGAGAGACCCAGTACTTC
13 | NA | TRBJ2-7 | TRBV29-1 | NA | CSVKRPNSYEQYF | TGCAGCGTTAAGCGGCCCAATTCCTACGAGCAGTACTTC
16 | NA | TRBJ2-1 | TRBV18 | NA | CASSPPGASGINEQFF | TGTGCCAGCTCACCACCGGGGGCCTCGGGAATAAATGAGCAGTTCTTC
16 | NA | TRBJ1-1 | TRBV4-2 | NA | CASSQGLAGPNTEAFF | TGTGCCAGCAGCCAAGGCCTGGCAGGTCCTAACACTGAAGCTTTCTTT
17 | TRBD2 | TRBJ2-2 | TRBV6-1 | once | CASSEWRGARDTGELFF | TGTGCCAGCAGTGAATGGCGGGGGGCTCGGGACACCGGGGAGCTGTTTTTT
12 | TRBD2 | TRBJ2-5 | TRBV27 | NA | CASSSGGETQYF | TGTGCCAGCAGTTCCGGGGGGGAGACCCAGTACTTC
15 | TRBD2 | TRBJ2-7 | TRBV10-3 | few | CAISSGTSGSYEQYF | TGTGCCATCAGCTCCGGGACTAGCGGCTCCTACGAGCAGTACTTC
17 | TRBD2 | TRBJ2-7 | TRBV4-3 | NA | CASSQDYRTSGSYEQYF | TGCGCCAGCAGCCAAGATTATAGGACTAGCGGGAGCTACGAGCAGTACTTC
19 | TRBD2 | TRBJ2-1 | TRBV4-3 | few | CASSQDWGSGSGTYNEQFF | TGCGCCAGCAGCCAAGATTGGGGTAGCGGGAGTGGTACCTACAATGAGCAGTTCTTC
15 | TRBD2 | TRBJ2-3 | TRBV28 | once | CASTSRGLAGDTQYF | TGTGCCAGCACCTCACGGGGACTAGCGGGAGATACGCAGTATTTT
14 | NA | TRBJ2-2 | TRBV14 | once | CASSQVIGTGELFF | TGTGCCAGCAGCCAAGTAATCGGCACCGGGGAGCTGTTTTTT
16 | NA | TRBJ1-2 | TRBV6-1 | NA | CASSDAARTPNYGYTF | TGTGCCAGCAGTGACGCCGCCAGGACACCTAACTATGGCTACACCTTC
17 | NA | TRBJ2-7 | TRBV5-4 | NA | CASSLSFQGPSSYEQYF | TGTGCCAGCAGCTTGTCTTTCCAGGGGCCCTCCTCCTACGAGCAGTACTTC
16 | TRBD2 | TRBJ2-1 | TRBV4-3 | NA | CASSQALAGYYNEQLF | TGCGCCAGCAGCCAAGCACTAGCGGGGTACTACAATGAGCAGCTCTTC
16 | NA | TRBJ1-1 | TRBV19 | few | CASSRLGGLMNTEAFF | TGTGCCAGTAGTCGGCTTGGCGGACTTATGAACACTGAAGCTTTCTTT
11 | NA | TRBJ1-2 | TRBV30 | NA | CAWSVQEGYTF | TGTGCCTGGAGTGTACAGGAGGGCTACACCTTC
14 | NA | TRBJ1-3 | TRBV6-1 | NA | CASFLRGSGNTIYF | TGTGCCAGCTTCCTCCGGGGGTCTGGAAACACCATATATTTT
17 | TRBD2 | TRBJ2-1 | TRBV25-1 | NA | CASSEWTGTSGQEEQFF | TGTGCCAGCAGTGAATGGACCGGGACTAGCGGGCAGGAGGAGCAGTTCTTC
12 | NA | TRBJ1-2 | TRBV2 | NA | CASSEGGRGYTF | TGTGCCAGCAGTGAGGGGGGTCGAGGCTACACCTTC
13 | TRBD1 | TRBJ2-7 | TRBV27 | NA | CASSSWTGGEQYF | TGTGCCAGCAGTTCCTGGACAGGGGGCGAGCAGTACTTC
13 | TRBD2 | TRBJ2-1 | TRBV29-1 | once | CSVRGLAPLEQFF | TGCAGCGTTCGAGGACTAGCGCCCTTGGAGCAGTTCTTC
11 | NA | TRBJ2-7 | TRBV28 | NA | CASIRGGEQYF | TGTGCCAGCATCAGAGGGGGCGAGCAGTACTTC
14 | NA | TRBJ2-5 | TRBV2 | NA | CASSPTLAMETQYF | TGTGCCAGCAGCCCGACTTTAGCAATGGAGACCCAGTACTTC
15 | NA | TRBJ2-5 | TRBV30 | NA | CAWGGQRISQETQYF | TGTGCCTGGGGGGGCCAACGGATCAGCCAAGAGACCCAGTACTTC
16 | NA | TRBJ2-3 | TRBV18 | NA | CASSPTERPSTDTQYF | TGTGCCAGCTCACCAACGGAGCGGCCTAGCACAGATACGCAGTATTTT
14 | NA | TRBJ1-2 | TRBV7-2 | few | CASSPGQIRYGYTF | TGTGCCAGCAGCCCAGGACAGATTAGATATGGCTACACCTTC
13 | TRBD1 | TRBJ2-7 | TRBV18 | few | CASSGTATYEQYF | TGTGCCAGCTCCGGGACAGCAACCTACGAGCAGTACTTC
14 | NA | TRBJ2-1 | TRBV28 | NA | CASLSGSSYNEQFF | TGTGCCAGCCTTTCCGGGAGCTCCTACAATGAGCAGTTCTTC
15 | TRBD2 | TRBJ2-7 | TRBV27 | NA | CASSTTSGSSYEQYF | TGTGCCAGCAGTACTACTAGCGGGAGCTCCTACGAGCAGTACTTC
13 | NA | TRBJ2-1 | TRBV19 | NA | CASSIRDGNEQFF | TGTGCCAGTAGTATACGTGACGGGAATGAGCAGTTCTTC
13 | NA | TRBJ2-1 | TRBV5-6 | NA | CASSTTVYNEQFF | TGTGCCAGCAGCACGACTGTATACAATGAGCAGTTCTTC
12 | NA | TRBJ2-1 | TRBV5-1 | NA | CASSLGAREQFF | TGCGCCAGCAGCTTGGGCGCCAGGGAGCAGTTCTTC
14 | NA | TRBJ2-7 | TRBV7-8 | few | CASFPGRGPHEQYF | TGTGCCAGCTTCCCGGGCAGGGGTCCCCACGAGCAGTACTTC
13 | NA | TRBJ2-1 | TRBV7-8 | NA | CASSPGLGDEQFF | TGTGCCAGCAGTCCCGGACTTGGCGATGAGCAGTTCTTC
15 | NA | TRBJ2-7 | TRBV27 | NA | CASRAIRQGVGEQYF | TGTGCCAGCAGGGCCATAAGGCAGGGTGTTGGCGAGCAGTACTTC
15 | TRBD2 | TRBJ2-1 | TRBV7-6 | NA | CASSSLAGGPYEQFF | TGTGCCAGCAGCAGTCTAGCGGGAGGGCCATATGAGCAGTTCTTC
15 | TRBD2 | TRBJ2-7 | TRBV5-1 | NA | CASSGTGTSVYEQYF | TGCGCCAGCAGCGGAACCGGGACTAGCGTATACGAGCAGTACTTC
17 | TRBD2 | TRBJ2-2 | TRBV5-1 | once | CASSSGTSGSRTGELFF | TGCGCCAGCAGCTCCGGGACTAGCGGGAGCCGGACCGGGGAGCTGTTTTTT
17 | NA | TRBJ1-2 | TRBV9 | few | CASTVDRRAVGNYGYTF | TGTGCCAGCACTGTAGACAGAAGGGCGGTCGGGAACTATGGCTACACCTTC
11 | NA | TRBJ1-3 | TRBV7-9 | once | CSSNTMDTIYF | TGTTCCAGCAACACTATGGACACCATATATTTT
13 | NA | TRBJ2-7 | TRBV27 | NA | CASSPSWLYEQYF | TGTGCCAGCAGTCCCTCGTGGCTGTACGAGCAGTACTTC
15 | NA | TRBJ2-5 | TRBV5-1 | NA | CASSLAWTAQETQYF | TGCGCCAGCAGCTTGGCCTGGACAGCACAAGAGACCCAGTACTTC
15 | TRBD2 | TRBJ2-3 | TRBV6-1 | NA | CASRSRTSGTDTQYF | TGTGCCAGCAGGTCCCGGACTAGCGGCACAGATACGCAGTATTTT
16 | TRBD2 | TRBJ2-5 | TRBV19 | NA | CASSITASGSWETQYF | TGTGCCAGTAGTATAACGGCTAGCGGGAGTTGGGAGACCCAGTACTTC
19 | NA | TRBJ1-5 | TRBV10-3 | NA | CAIPPSGGIGVYSNQPQHF | TGTGCCATCCCCCCCTCCGGGGGAATCGGGGTTTATAGCAATCAGCCCCAGCATTTT
15 | TRBD1 | TRBJ2-5 | TRBV7-9 | once | CASSPRQGTWETQYF | TGTGCCAGCAGCCCGAGACAGGGGACGTGGGAGACCCAGTACTTC
13 | TRBD1 | TRBJ2-7 | TRBV2 | NA | CASRGTGLGEQYF | TGTGCCAGCAGGGGGACAGGGTTGGGCGAGCAGTACTTC
14 | NA | TRBJ2-3 | TRBV15 | NA | CATRPSGSTDTQYF | TGTGCCACCAGGCCGAGCGGGAGCACAGATACGCAGTATTTT